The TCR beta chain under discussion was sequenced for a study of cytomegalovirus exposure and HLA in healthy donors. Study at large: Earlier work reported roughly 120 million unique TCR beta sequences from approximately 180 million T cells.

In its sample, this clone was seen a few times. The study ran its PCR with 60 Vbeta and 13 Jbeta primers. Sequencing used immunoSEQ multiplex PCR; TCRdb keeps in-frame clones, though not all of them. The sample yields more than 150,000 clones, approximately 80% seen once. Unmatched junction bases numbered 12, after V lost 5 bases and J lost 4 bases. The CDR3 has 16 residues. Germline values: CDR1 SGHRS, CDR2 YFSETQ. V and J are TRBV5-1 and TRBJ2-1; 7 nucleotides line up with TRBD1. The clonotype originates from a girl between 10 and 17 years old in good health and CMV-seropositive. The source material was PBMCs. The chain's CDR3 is CASRPPGTANYNEQFF. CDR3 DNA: TGCGCCAGCAGACCCCCCGGGACAGCGAATTACAATGAGCAGTTCTTC.